What follows describes a single T cell receptor beta chain. This specimen belongs to a study of CD8 T cells in Susac syndrome. J was trimmed by 4 bases and V by 6 bases; bases with no gene match: 4. This CDR3 region has 14 residues. With random hexamers, reverse transcription was performed on about 0.5 to 1 ug of RNA. TCRdb fed the immunoSEQ multiplex PCR reads into MiXCR, producing one record per CDR3 protein. There are 150,000 to 200,000 distinct CDR3 sequences in the sample; roughly 94% occur only once, and roughly 0.1% lies in the top ten. The receptor's source is a human donor with multiple sclerosis. Sequenced input: CD4+ T cells from PBMCs. The chain has TRBV12-3 or TRBV12-4 and TRBJ2-2, with 8 nucleotides matching TRBD2. CDR3: CASRLAVGTGELFF. The CDR3 nucleotides are TGTGCCAGCAGACTAGCGGTAGGCACCGGGGAGCTGTTTTTT.